A selection of T cell receptor beta chains follows, all from one sample in a study of CD8 T cells in Susac syndrome. Each CDR3 protein gets one entry after TCRdb re-called the immunoSEQ multiplex PCR reads with MiXCR. The sample lists around 170,000 distinct CDR3 sequences; 90% to 95% were seen once. The material sequenced was CD4+ T cells from PBMCs. These receptors all stem from a human donor with Susac syndrome. Each CDR3 is given with its conserved first and last residue.

>TRBJ2-7|TRBV2
CASSEANNEQYF
>TRBJ2-3|TRBV18
CASSPTRKGQDTDTQYF
>TRBJ1-3|TRBV6-2/TRBV6-3
CASRSGSGNTIYF
>TRBJ1-4|TRBV4-2
CASSQTGVNEKLFF
>TRBJ2-2|TRBV18
CASSRARNTGELFF
>TRBJ1-5|TRBV6-6
CASSYSTGNQPQHF
>TRBJ2-3|TRBV20-1
CSVEGQVTDTQYF
>TRBJ1-5|TRBV6-5
CASRTTGINQPQHF
>TRBJ1-1|TRBV29-1
CSVDQGRWTEAFF
>TRBJ1-5|TRBV30
CAWTGGGANQPQHF
>TRBJ1-2|TRBV6-2/TRBV6-3
CASSYDTNYGYTF
>TRBJ1-1|TRBV12-3/TRBV12-4
CASTPGGNTEAFF
>TRBJ1-2|TRBV9
CASSVEQGAQEGYTF
>TRBJ2-7|TRBV14
CASSPLGTGTYEQYF
>TRBJ1-2|TRBV9
CASSLDADLNYGYTF
>TRBJ1-1|TRBV19
CASSRTDRTEAFF
>TRBJ2-3|TRBV11-2
CASSWTSGGTDTQYF
>TRBJ2-7|TRBV20-1
CSAPIPGQGTHEQYF
>TRBJ1-2|TRBV28
CASTDRAYGYTF
>TRBJ2-1|TRBV7-3
CASSLGQGFTNEQFF
>TRBJ2-1|TRBV7-9
CASSKRTSGSGGEQFF
>TRBJ1-2|TRBV20-1
CSALDSDYGYTF
>TRBJ1-1|TRBV4-1
CASSQPALNTEAFF
>TRBJ2-5|TRBV12-3/TRBV12-4
CASSSSGPGETQYF